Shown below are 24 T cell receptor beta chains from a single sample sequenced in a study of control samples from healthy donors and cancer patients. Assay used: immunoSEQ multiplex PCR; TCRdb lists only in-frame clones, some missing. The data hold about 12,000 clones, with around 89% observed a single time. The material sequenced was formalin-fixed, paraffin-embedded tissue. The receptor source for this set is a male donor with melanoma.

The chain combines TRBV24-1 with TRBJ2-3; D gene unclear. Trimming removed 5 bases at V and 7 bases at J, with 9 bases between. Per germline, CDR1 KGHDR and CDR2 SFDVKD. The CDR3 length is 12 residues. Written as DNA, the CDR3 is TGTGCCACCAGTGGGGTTGGGAATACGCAGTATTTT. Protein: CATSGVGNTQYF.

This chain's CDR3 is CAISVGGTNEKLFF. The CDR3 coding sequence is TGTGCCATCAGTGTGGGGGGAACTAATGAAAAACTGTTTTTT. The chain carries TRBV10-3 and TRBJ1-4, with a tentative D call TRBD1 (5 bases). The V gene's germline CDR1 is ENHRY and CDR2 SYGVKD. V gave up 4 bases and J gave up 1 base, with 7 bases separating them. This CDR3 is 14 amino acids long.

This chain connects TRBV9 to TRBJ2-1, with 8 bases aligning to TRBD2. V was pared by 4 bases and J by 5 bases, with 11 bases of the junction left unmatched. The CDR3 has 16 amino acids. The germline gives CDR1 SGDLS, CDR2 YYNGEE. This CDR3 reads CASSPRLSGSDNEQFF. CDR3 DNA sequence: TGTGCCAGCAGCCCCCGATTGAGCGGGAGCGACAATGAGCAGTTCTTC.

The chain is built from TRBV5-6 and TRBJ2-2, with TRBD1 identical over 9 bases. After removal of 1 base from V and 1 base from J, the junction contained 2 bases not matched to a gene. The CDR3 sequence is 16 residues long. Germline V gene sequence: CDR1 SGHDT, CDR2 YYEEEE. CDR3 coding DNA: TGTGCCAGCAGCTTGCGACAGGGGGGGAACACCGGGGAGCTGTTTTTT. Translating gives CASSLRQGGNTGELFF.

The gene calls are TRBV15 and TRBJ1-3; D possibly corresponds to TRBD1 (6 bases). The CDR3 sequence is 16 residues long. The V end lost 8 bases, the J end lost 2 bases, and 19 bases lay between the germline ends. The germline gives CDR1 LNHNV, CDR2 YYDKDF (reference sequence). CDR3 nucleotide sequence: TGTGCCACCCACCAAGGGGGGGGGTTGGCTGGAAACACCATATATTTT. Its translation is CATHQGGGLAGNTIYF.

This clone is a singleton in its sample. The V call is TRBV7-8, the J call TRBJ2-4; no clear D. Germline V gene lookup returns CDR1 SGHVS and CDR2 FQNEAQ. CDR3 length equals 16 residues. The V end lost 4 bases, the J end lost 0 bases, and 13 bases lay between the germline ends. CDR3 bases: TGTGCCAGCAGCTCATCGTCTTCATTAGCCAAAAACATTCAGTACTTC. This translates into CASSSSSSLAKNIQYF.

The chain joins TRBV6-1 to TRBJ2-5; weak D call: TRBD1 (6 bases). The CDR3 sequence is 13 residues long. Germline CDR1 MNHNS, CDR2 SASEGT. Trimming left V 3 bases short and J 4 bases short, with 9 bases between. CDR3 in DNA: TGTGCCAGCAGTGATCGAGGGGGAGAGACCCAGTACTTC. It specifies CASSDRGGETQYF.

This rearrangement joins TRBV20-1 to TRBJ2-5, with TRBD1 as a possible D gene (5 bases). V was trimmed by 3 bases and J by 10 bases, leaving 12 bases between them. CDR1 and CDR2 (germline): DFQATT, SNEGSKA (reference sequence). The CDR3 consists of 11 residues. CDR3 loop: CSASDSSRQYF. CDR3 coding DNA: TGCAGTGCTAGCGACAGTAGTCGCCAGTACTTC.

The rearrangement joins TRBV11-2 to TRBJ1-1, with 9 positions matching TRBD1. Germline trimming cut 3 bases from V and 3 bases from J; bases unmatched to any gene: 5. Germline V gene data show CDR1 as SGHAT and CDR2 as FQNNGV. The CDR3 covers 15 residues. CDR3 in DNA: TGTGCCAGCAGCTTTTTAACAGGGGGCGACACTGAAGCTTTCTTT. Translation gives CASSFLTGGDTEAFF.

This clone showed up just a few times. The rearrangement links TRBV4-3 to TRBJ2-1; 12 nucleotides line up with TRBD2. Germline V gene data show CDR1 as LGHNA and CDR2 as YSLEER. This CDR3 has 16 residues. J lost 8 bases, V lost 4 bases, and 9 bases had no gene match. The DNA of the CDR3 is TGCGCCAGCAGCCGCGTTGGACTAGCGGGAAGGGATGAGCAGTTCTTC. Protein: CASSRVGLAGRDEQFF.

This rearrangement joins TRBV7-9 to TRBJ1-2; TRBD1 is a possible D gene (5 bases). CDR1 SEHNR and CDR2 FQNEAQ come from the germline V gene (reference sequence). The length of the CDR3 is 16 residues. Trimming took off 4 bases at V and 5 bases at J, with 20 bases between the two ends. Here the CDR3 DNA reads TGTGCCAGCAGCTCCTACACGGGGGGGAACAGTTATGGCTACACCTTC. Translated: CASSSYTGGNSYGYTF.

The CDR3 protein is CASGAASTEAFF. In DNA form, the CDR3 reads TGTGCCAGCGGTGCCGCGAGCACTGAAGCTTTCTTT. The chain is built from TRBV5-4 and TRBJ1-1; D is unresolved. Germline V CDR1 and CDR2: SGHNT, YYREEE (reference sequence). With 7 bases removed from V and 4 bases from J, the gap between germline ends came to 11 bases. The CDR3 runs to 12 residues.

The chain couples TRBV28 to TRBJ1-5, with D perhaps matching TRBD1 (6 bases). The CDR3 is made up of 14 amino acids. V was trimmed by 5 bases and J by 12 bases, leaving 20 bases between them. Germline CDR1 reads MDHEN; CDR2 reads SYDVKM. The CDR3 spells CASSPTGPVVHQHF. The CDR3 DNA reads TGTGCCAGCAGTCCCACAGGGCCCGTCGTTCACCAGCATTTT.

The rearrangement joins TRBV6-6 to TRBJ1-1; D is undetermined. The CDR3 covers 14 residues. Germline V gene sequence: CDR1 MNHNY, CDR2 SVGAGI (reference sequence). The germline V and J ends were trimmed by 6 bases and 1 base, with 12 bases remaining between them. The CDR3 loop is CASSNGQTNTEAFF. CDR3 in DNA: TGTGCCAGCAGCAACGGGCAAACGAACACTGAAGCTTTCTTT.

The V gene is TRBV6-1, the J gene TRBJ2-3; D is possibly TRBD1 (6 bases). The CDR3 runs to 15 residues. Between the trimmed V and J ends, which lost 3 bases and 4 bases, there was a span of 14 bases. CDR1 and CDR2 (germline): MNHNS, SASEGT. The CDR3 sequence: CASSDQGSFSDTQYF. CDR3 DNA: TGTGCCAGCAGTGATCAGGGGAGTTTTTCAGATACGCAGTATTTT.

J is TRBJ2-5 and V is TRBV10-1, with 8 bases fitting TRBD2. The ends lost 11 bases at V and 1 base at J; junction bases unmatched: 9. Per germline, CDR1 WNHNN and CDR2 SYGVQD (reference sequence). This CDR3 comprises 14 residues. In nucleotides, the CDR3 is TGCGCCGGTATAAGCGGGAGCGGCCAAGAGACCCAGTACTTC. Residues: CAGISGSGQETQYF.

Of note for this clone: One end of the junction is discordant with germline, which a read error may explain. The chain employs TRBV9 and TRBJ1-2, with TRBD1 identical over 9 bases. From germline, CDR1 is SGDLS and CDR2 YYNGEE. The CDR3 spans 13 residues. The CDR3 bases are TGTACCAGCAGCCCACAGGGGGCCGGGGGCTACACCTTC. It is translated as CTSSPQGAGGYTF.

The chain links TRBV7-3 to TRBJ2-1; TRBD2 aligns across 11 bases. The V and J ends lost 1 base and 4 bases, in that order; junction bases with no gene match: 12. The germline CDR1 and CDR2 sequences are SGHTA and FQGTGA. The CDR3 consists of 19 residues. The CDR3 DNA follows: TGTGCCAGCAGCTTAAGGGTAGCGGGAGGGATTTCCTCTTACAATGAGCAGTTCTTC. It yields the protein CASSLRVAGGISSYNEQFF. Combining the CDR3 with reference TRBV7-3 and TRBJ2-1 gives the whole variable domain GAGVSQTPSNKVTEKGKYVELRCDPISGHTALYWYRQSLGQGPEFLIYFQGTGAADDSGLPNDRFFAVRPEGSVSTLKIQRTERGDSAVYLCASSLRVAGGISSYNEQFFGPGTRLTVL.

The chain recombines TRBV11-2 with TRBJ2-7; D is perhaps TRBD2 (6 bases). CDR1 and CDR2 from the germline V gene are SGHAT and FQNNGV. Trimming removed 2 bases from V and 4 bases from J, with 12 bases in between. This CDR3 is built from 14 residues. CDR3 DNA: TGTGCCAGCAGCTTACGGGCAGGGACTTACGAGCAGTACTTC. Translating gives CASSLRAGTYEQYF.

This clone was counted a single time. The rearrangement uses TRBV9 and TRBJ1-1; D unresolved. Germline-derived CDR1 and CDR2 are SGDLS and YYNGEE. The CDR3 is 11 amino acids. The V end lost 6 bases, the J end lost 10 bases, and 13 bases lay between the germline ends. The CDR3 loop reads CASTSGQRAFF. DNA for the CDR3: TGTGCCAGCACCTCCGGGCAACGAGCTTTCTTT. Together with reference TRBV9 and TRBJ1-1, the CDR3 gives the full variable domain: DSGVTQTPKHLITATGQRVTLRCSPRSGDLSVYWYQQSLDQGLQFLIQYYNGEERAKGNILERFSAQQFPDLHSELNLSSLELGDSALYFCASTSGQRAFFGQGTRLTVV.

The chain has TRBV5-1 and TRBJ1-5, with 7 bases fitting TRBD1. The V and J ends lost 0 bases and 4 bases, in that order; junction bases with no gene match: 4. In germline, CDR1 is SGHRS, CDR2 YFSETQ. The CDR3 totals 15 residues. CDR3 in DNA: TGCGCCAGCAGCTTGGCCCAGGACAGGAATCAGCCCCAGCATTTT. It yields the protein CASSLAQDRNQPQHF.

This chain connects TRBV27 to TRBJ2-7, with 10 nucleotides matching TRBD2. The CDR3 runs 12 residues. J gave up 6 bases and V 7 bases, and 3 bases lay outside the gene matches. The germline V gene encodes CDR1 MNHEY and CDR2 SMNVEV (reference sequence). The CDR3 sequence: CASTSGSFEQYF. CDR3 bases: TGTGCCAGCACTAGCGGGAGTTTCGAGCAGTACTTC.

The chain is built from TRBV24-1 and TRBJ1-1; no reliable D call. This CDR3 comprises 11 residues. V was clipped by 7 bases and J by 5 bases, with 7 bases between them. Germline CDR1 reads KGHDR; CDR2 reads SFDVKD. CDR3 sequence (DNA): TGTGCCACCAGGGCGGGGACTGAAGCTTTCTTT. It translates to CATRAGTEAFF.

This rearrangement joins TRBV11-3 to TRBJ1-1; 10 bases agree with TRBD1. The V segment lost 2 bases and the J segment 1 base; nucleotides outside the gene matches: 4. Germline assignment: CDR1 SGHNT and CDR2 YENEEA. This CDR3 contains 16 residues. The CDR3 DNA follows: TGTGCCAGCAGCTTACCCGGACAGGGGGAGAACACTGAAGCTTTCTTT. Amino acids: CASSLPGQGENTEAFF. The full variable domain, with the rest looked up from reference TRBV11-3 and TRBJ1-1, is EAGVVQSPRYKIIEKKQPVAFWCNPISGHNTLYWYLQNLGQGPELLIRYENEEAVDDSQLPKDRFSAERLKGVDSTLKIQPAELGDSAVYLCASSLPGQGENTEAFFGQGTRLTVV.